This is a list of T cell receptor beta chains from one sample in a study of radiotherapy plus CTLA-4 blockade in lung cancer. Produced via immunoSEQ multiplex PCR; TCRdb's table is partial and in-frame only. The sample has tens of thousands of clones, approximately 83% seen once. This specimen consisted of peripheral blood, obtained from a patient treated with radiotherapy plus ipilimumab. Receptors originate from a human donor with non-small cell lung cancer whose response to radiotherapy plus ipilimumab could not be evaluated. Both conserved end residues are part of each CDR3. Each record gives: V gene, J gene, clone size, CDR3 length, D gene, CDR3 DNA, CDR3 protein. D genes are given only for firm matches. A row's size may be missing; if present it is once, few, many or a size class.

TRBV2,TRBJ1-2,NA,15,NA,TGTGCCAGCAGTGAAGAGACATTCTCTAACTATGGCTACACCTTC,CASSEETFSNYGYTF
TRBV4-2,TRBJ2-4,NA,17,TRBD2,TGTGCCAGCAGCTTACGGACTAGCGGGGGTCTGGAAAACATTCAGTACTTC,CASSLRTSGGLENIQYF
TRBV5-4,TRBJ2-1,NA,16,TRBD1,TGTGCCAGCAGCTTGGGTTACAGGGGCTCCTACAATGAGCAGTTCTTC,CASSLGYRGSYNEQFF
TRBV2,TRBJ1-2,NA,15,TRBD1,TGTGCCAGCAGAACAGGACAGGGGGTTTACTATGGCTACACCTTC,CASRTGQGVYYGYTF
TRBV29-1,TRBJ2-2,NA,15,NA,TGCAGCGTTGAAGAAGTAAACAGGTGGGGCGGGGAGCTGTTTTTT,CSVEEVNRWGGELFF
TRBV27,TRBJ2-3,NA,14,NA,TGTGCCAGACCGAACAGGGGGGGCCCAGATACGCAGTATTTT,CARPNRGGPDTQYF
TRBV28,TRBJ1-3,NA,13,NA,TGTGCCAGCAAAGGTGGGCCGGGAAACACCATATATTTT,CASKGGPGNTIYF
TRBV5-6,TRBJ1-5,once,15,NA,TGTGCCAGCAGCCTATCCCCGACTGGAGATCAGCCCCAGCATTTT,CASSLSPTGDQPQHF
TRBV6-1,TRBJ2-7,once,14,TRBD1,TGTGCCAGCAGTCACACCGGGACAGTCTACGAGCAGTACTTC,CASSHTGTVYEQYF
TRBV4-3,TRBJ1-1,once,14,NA,TGCGCCAGCAGCCAAGGCGCCAGGGACACTGAAGCTTTCTTT,CASSQGARDTEAFF
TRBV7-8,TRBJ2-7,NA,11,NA,TGTGCCAGCACTTCGGGGAACGAGCAGTACTTC,CASTSGNEQYF
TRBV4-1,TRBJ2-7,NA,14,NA,TGCGCCAGCGCCGAGGCCGCTAGCTCCTACGAGCAGTACTTC,CASAEAASSYEQYF
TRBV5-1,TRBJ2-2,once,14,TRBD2,TGCGCCAGCAGCTGGACTAGCGCGACCGGGGAGCTGTTTTTT,CASSWTSATGELFF
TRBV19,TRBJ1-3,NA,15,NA,TGTGCCAGTAGTATCGGGAGAGACTCTGGAAACACCATATATTTT,CASSIGRDSGNTIYF
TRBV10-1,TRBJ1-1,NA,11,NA,TGCGCCAGCAGCAGGGACACTGAAGCTTTCTTT,CASSRDTEAFF
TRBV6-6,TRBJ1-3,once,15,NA,TGTGCCAGCTCAACCGGACAGACCTCTGGAAACACCATATATTTT,CASSTGQTSGNTIYF
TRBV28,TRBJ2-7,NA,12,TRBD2,TGTGCCAGCCCAGGGGCGGGGGGGGAGCAGTACTTC,CASPGAGGEQYF
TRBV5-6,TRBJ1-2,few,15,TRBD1,TGTGCCAGCAGCCCCGTGACAGGGTCCCTCTATGGCTACACCTTC,CASSPVTGSLYGYTF
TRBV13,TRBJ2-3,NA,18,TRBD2,TGTGCCAGCAGCTTAGTATTGGCTAGCGGGAGCTACACAGATACGCAGTATTTT,CASSLVLASGSYTDTQYF
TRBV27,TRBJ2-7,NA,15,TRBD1,TGTGCCAGCAGTTCCCCCCAGCAGGGGGTTTACGAGCAGTACTTC,CASSSPQQGVYEQYF
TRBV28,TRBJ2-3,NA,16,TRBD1,TGTGCCAGCAGTTCCTATACGGACAGGGATGCAGATACGCAGTATTTT,CASSSYTDRDADTQYF
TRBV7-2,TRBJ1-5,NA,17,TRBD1,TGTGCCAGCAGCTCCGGACAGGGGGCGTATAGCAATCAGCCCCAGCATTTT,CASSSGQGAYSNQPQHF
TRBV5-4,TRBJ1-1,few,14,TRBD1,TGTGCCAGCAGCTTGGATCAGGGGGGCACTGAAGCTTTCTTT,CASSLDQGGTEAFF
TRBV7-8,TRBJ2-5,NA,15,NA,TGTGCCAGCAGTCCCAATCGCGGGGGCGGAGAGACCCAGTACTTC,CASSPNRGGGETQYF
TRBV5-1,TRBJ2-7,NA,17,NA,TGCGCCAGCAGCTCTCTGGACGGGAAAAGCCTCTCTGGCGAGCAGTACTTC,CASSSLDGKSLSGEQYF
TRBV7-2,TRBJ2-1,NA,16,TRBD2,TGTGCCAGCAGCGAGGGACTAGCGGGGGGGTTAAATGAGCAGTTCTTC,CASSEGLAGGLNEQFF
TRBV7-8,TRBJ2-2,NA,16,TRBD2,TGTGCCAGCAGCTCCGGGACTAGCGGACACACCGGGGAGCTGTTTTTT,CASSSGTSGHTGELFF
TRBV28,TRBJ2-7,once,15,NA,TGTGCCAGCAGTTTTCATCAGGGGTGGTCCTACGAGCAGTACTTC,CASSFHQGWSYEQYF
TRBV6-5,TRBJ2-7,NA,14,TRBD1,TGTGCCAGCAGTTCCAGGGGGCGCTTAATGCAGCAGTACTTC,CASSSRGRLMQQYF
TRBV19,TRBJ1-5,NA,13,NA,TGTGCCAGTAGTATCGGGGGGGCCCAGCCCCAGCATTTT,CASSIGGAQPQHF
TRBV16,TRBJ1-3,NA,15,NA,TGTGCCAGCAGCCCGCGCCCGAGCTCTGGAAACACCATATATTTT,CASSPRPSSGNTIYF
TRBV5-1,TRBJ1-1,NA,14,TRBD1,TGCGCCAGCAGCTCACAGGGGCGGAACACTGAAGCTTTCTTT,CASSSQGRNTEAFF
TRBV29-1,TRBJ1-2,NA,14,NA,TGCAGCGTTGTCTTAGCAGGGTCGGACTATGGCTACACCTTC,CSVVLAGSDYGYTF
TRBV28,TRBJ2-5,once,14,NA,TGTGCCAGCAGCGGGGGTGGGCCGTTAGAGACCCAGTACTTC,CASSGGGPLETQYF
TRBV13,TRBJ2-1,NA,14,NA,TGTGCCAGCAGCTTACACGGGGGGCGTGATGAGCAGTTCTTC,CASSLHGGRDEQFF
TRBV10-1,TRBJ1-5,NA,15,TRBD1,TGCGCCAGCAGTGAGTCCGACAGGGGGCGGCAGCCCCAGCATTTT,CASSESDRGRQPQHF
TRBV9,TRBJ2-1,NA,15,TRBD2,TGTGCCAGCACCCTGGATAGCGGGCTGGGGGATGAGCAGTTCTTC,CASTLDSGLGDEQFF
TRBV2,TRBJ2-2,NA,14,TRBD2,TGTGCCAGCAGGATTAGCGGGGGTACCGGGGAGCTGTTTTTT,CASRISGGTGELFF
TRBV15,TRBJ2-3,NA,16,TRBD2,TGTGCCACCAGCAAACCCACTAGCGGTGACACAGATACGCAGTATTTT,CATSKPTSGDTDTQYF
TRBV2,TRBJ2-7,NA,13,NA,TGTGCCAGCAAAAGGGGCTGGCTGGACGAGCAGTACTTC,CASKRGWLDEQYF
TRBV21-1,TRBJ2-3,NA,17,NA,TGTGCCAGCAGCAACGAAGGGAGGACAGGAGGTACAGATACGCAGTATTTT,CASSNEGRTGGTDTQYF
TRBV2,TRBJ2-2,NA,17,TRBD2,TGTGCCAGCAGCGTACTAGCGGGAACAAAGTTCGCCGGGGAGCTGTTTTTT,CASSVLAGTKFAGELFF
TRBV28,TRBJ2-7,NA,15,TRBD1,TGTGCCAGCAGACCTACACGACAGGGGAAGGGCGAGCAGTACTTC,CASRPTRQGKGEQYF
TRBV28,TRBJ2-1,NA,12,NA,TGTGCCAGCAGTTTATGGAGCAATGAGCAGTTCTTC,CASSLWSNEQFF
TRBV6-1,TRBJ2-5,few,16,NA,TGTGCCAGCAGTGGGGGCTTTTCGGGGGGCGGGGAGACCCAGTACTTC,CASSGGFSGGGETQYF
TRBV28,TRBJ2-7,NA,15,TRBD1,TGTGCCAGCAGTTTTCGACAGGGGCTACTCTACGAGCAGTACTTC,CASSFRQGLLYEQYF